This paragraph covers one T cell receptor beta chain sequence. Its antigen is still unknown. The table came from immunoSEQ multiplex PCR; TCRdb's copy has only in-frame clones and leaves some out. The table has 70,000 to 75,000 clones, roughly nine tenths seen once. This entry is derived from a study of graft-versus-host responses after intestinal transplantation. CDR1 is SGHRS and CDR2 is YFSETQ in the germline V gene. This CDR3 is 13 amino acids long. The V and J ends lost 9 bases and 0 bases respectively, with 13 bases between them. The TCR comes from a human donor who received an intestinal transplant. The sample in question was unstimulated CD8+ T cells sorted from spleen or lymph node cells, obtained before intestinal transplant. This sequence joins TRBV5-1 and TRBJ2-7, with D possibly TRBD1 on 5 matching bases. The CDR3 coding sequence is TGCGCCACCCGCGAGGACATCTCCTACGAGCAGTACTTC. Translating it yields CATREDISYEQYF.